The subject of this entry is one T cell receptor (beta chain). Its antigen remains unidentified. One heparinised blood draw, averaging about 100 mL, came from each donor. CD45RO/CCR7/CD25/CD127/CD95/CD27 separated CD4+ naive, central memory, regulatory and stem cell-like memory cells by sorting. Each population that was sorted was more than 95% pure. Expressed TCRB transcripts were sequenced after all isolated RNA was converted to cDNA. The data were produced by immunoSEQ multiplex PCR, yet TCRdb's version contains in-frame clones alone and is incomplete. The sample holds about 700,000 clones, about an eighth seen once. The data were obtained in a study of beta chain features in type 1 diabetes. Germline V gene data show CDR1 as MNHEY and CDR2 as SMNVEV (reference sequence). CDR3 length equals 11 residues. V gave up 4 bases and J gave up 4 bases, with 4 bases separating them. General study results and limits: Compared to healthy donors, patients appeared to have naive, central memory and Treg TCRB repertoires that were more alike. All four CD4+ subsets from Type 1 diabetes patients carried moderately but significantly shorter TCRB CDR3s.

The sequenced material came from naive CD4+ T cells from blood. The chain uses TRBV27 and TRBJ1-2; D unresolved. This clonotype was sampled from a man between 18 and 35 years old with type 1 diabetes. DNA for the CDR3: TGTGCCAGCAGTTCAGGCTATGGCTACACCTTC. This translates into CASSSGYGYTF.